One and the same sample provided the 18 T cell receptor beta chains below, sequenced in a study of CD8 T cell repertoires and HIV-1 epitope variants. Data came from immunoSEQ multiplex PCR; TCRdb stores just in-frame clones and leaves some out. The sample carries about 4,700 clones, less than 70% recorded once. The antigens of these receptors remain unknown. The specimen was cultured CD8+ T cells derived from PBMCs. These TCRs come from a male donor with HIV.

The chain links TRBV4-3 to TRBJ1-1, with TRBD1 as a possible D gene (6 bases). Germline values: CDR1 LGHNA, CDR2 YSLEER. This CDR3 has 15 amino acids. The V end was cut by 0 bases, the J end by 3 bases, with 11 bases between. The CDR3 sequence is CASSQDPGQHTEAFF. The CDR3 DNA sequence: TGCGCCAGCAGCCAAGATCCTGGACAGCACACTGAAGCTTTCTTT.

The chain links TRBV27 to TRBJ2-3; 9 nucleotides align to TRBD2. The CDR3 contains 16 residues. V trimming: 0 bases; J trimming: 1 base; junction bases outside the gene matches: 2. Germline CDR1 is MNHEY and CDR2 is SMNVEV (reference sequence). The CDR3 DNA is TGTGCCAGCAGTTTATCCCCTAGCGGGGGCACAGATACGCAGTATTTT. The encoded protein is CASSLSPSGGTDTQYF.

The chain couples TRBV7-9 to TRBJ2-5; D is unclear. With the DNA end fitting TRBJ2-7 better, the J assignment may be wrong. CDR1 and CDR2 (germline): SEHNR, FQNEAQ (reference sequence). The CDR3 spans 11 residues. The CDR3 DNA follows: TGTGCCAGCAGAAGGTTGCACGAGCAGTACTTC. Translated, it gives CASRRLHEQYF.

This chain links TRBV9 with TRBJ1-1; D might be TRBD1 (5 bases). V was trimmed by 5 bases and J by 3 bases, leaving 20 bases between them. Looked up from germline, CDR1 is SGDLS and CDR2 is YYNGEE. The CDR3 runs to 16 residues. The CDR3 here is CASRGLANSTDTEAFF. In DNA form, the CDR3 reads TGTGCCAGCAGGGGGCTAGCTAACAGTACGGACACTGAAGCTTTCTTT. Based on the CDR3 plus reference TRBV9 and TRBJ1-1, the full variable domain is DSGVTQTPKHLITATGQRVTLRCSPRSGDLSVYWYQQSLDQGLQFLIQYYNGEERAKGNILERFSAQQFPDLHSELNLSSLELGDSALYFCASRGLANSTDTEAFFGQGTRLTVV.

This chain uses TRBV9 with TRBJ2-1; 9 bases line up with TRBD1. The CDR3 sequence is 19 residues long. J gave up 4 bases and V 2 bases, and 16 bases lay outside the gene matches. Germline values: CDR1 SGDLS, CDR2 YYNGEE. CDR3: CASSVSEWGSDRGYNEQFF. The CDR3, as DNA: TGTGCCAGCAGCGTGAGTGAGTGGGGCTCGGACAGGGGATACAATGAGCAGTTCTTC.

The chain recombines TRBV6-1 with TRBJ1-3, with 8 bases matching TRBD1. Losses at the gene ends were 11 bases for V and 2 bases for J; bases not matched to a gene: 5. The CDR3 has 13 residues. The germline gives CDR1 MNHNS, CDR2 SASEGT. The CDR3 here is CAALTGAGNTIYF. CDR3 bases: TGTGCCGCCTTGACAGGGGCTGGAAACACCATATATTTT.

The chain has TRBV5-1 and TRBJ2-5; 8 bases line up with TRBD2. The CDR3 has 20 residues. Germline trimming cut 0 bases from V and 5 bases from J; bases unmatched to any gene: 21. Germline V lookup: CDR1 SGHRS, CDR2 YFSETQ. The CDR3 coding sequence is TGCGCCAGCAGCTTGGTGCGTGACGAAGGACTAGCCCTAGAAGGGGAGACCCAGTACTTC. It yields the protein CASSLVRDEGLALEGETQYF. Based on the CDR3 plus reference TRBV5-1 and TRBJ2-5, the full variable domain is KAGVTQTPRYLIKTRGQQVTLSCSPISGHRSVSWYQQTPGQGLQFLFEYFSETQRNKGNFPGRFSGRQFSNSRSEMNVSTLELGDSALYLCASSLVRDEGLALEGETQYFGPGTRLLVL.

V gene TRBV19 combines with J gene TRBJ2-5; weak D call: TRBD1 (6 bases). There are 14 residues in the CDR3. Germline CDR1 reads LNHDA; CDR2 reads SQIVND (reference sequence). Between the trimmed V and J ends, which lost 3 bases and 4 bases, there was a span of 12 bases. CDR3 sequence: CASSIGQGRETQYF. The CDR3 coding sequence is TGTGCCAGTAGTATTGGGCAGGGGAGAGAGACCCAGTACTTC.

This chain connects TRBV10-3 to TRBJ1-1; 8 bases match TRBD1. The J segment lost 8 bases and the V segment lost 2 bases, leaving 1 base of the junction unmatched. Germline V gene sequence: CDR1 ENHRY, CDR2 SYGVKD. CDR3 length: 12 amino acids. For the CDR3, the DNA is TGTGCCATCAGTGAGAGGACAGGGGAAGCTTTCTTT. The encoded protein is CAISERTGEAFF.

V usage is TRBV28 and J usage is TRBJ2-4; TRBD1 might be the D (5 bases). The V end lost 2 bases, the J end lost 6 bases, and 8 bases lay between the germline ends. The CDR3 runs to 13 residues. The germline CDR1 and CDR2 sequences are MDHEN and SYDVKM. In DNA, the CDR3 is TGTGCCAGCAGTTTAGGGGCTGGAAACATTCAGTACTTC. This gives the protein CASSLGAGNIQYF.

This CDR3 reads CASSFDSVGTSGLYEQYF. CDR3 sequence (DNA): TGTGCCAGCAGTTTCGATTCCGTAGGGACTAGCGGACTTTACGAGCAGTACTTC. The chain joins TRBV28 to TRBJ2-7; TRBD2 matches 11 bases. Germline V CDR1 and CDR2: MDHEN, SYDVKM. The CDR3 sequence is 18 residues long. Trimming cost V 3 bases and J 4 bases; bases outside gene matches: 14.

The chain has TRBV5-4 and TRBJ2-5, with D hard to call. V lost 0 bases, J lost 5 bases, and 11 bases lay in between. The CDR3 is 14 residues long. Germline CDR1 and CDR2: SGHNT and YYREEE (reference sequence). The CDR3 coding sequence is TGTGCCAGCAGCTTGGAGCCCATTACGGAGACCCAGTACTTC. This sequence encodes CASSLEPITETQYF.

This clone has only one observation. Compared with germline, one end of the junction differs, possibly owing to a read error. The CDR3, as DNA: TGTGCCAGCAGTGAGGTTGGGTTAGTGGCGCAATTT. Its protein product is CASSEVGLVAQF. The rearrangement links TRBV7-6 to TRBJ2-3; D call uncertain. This CDR3 spans 12 amino acids. Germline values: CDR1 SGHVS, CDR2 FNYEAQ.

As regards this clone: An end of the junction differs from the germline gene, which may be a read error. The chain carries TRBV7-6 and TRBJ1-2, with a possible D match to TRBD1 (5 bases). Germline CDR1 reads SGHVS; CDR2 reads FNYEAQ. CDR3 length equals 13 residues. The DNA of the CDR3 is TGTGTCAGCAGCGAAGGGGTTGGGGATGGCTACACCTTC. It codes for CVSSEGVGDGYTF.

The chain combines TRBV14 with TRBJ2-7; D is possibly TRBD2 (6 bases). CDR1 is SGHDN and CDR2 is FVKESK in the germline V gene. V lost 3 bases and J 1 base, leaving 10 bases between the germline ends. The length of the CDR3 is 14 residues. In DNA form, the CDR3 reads TGTGCCAGCAGCCACCCGGGAGTATCCTACGAGCAGTACTTC. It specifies CASSHPGVSYEQYF.

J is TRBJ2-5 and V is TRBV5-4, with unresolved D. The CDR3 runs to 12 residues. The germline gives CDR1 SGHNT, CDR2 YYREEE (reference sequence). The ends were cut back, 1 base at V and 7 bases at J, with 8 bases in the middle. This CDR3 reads CASSLSRSTQYF. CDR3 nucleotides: TGTGCCAGCAGCTTGTCTCGGTCGACCCAGTACTTC.

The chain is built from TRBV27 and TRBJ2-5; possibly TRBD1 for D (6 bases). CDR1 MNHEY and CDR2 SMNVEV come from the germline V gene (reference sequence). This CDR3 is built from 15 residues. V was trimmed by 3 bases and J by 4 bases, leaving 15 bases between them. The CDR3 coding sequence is TGTGCCAGCAGTTTGTCTACAGGGATGGGAGAGACCCAGTACTTC. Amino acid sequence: CASSLSTGMGETQYF.

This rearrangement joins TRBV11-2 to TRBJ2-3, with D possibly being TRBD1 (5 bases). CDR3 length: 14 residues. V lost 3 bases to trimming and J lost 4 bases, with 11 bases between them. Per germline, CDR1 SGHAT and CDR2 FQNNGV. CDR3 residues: CASSFGLGADTQYF. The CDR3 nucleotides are TGTGCCAGCAGCTTCGGGTTAGGGGCAGATACGCAGTATTTT.